Listed below are T cell receptor beta chains from one sample, sequenced in a study of OX40 agonist ivuxolimab in advanced cancers. Profiled with immunoSEQ multiplex PCR; TCRdb holds only in-frame clones, not every one. Of nearly 50,000 clones detected, approximately 78% appear once; the ten largest clones hold about 7.2%. Sequenced here: CD4+ or CD8+ T cells sorted from blood, sampled in a trial of the OX40 agonist ivuxolimab. The receptor set was obtained from an adult with an advanced solid tumor such as melanoma, head and neck, liver or kidney cancer. The CDR3 runs from the conserved cysteine through the conserved F or W. D genes are given only for firm matches. Expanded clones are given a class, and other clones once, few, many or no size at all.

CASSVSSQPGNTIYF TGTGCCAGCAGCGTTTCAAGTCAACCCGGAAACACCATATATTTT . . TRBJ1-3 TRBV9
CASTSTGEGTEAFF TGTGCCAGCACATCTACAGGGGAGGGCACTGAAGCTTTCTTT TRBD1 many TRBJ1-1 TRBV9
CASSLEAGSSPLHF TGTGCCAGCAGCTTAGAAGCAGGGAGTTCACCCCTCCACTTT . . TRBJ1-6 TRBV5-4
CASRDREDTQYF TGTGCCAGCAGGGACAGGGAGGATACGCAGTATTTT TRBD1 . TRBJ2-3 TRBV2
CSVEPTGGTVNIQYF TGCAGCGTTGAACCTACAGGGGGCACTGTAAACATTCAGTACTTC TRBD1 . TRBJ2-4 TRBV29-1
CASSATSGRASGELFF TGTGCCAGCAGCGCGACTAGCGGGAGGGCTTCCGGGGAGCTGTTTTTT TRBD2 . TRBJ2-2 TRBV2
CASSPSLEPPYEQYF TGTGCCAGCTCACCAAGTTTGGAACCCCCCTACGAGCAGTACTTC . . TRBJ2-7 TRBV18
CASSYLRGGEGEQYF TGTGCCAGCAGTTATCTAAGGGGGGGCGAAGGCGAGCAGTACTTC . . TRBJ2-7 TRBV6-5
CASSLDQGGRAVDTQYF TGCGCCAGCAGCTTGGATCAGGGCGGGAGGGCCGTGGATACGCAGTATTTT TRBD2 . TRBJ2-3 TRBV5-1
CASSQEQGSGNTIYF TGCGCCAGCAGCCAAGAACAGGGGTCTGGAAACACCATATATTTT TRBD1 . TRBJ1-3 TRBV4-3
CASSAGGWNTEAFF TGTGCCAGCAGTGCAGGGGGCTGGAACACTGAAGCTTTCTTT TRBD1 . TRBJ1-1 TRBV27
CASSIASGPYEQYF TGTGCCAGTAGTATCGCTAGCGGGCCCTACGAGCAGTACTTC TRBD2 few TRBJ2-7 TRBV19
CASTLGGSYTEAFF TGTGCCAGTACTCTGGGGGGCAGTTACACTGAAGCTTTCTTT . . TRBJ1-1 TRBV19
CASSPGQGYTF TGTGCCAGTAGCCCGGGACAGGGCTACACCTTC TRBD1 once TRBJ1-2 TRBV19
CASSLGNIKNTEAFF TGCGCCAGTTCCTTGGGTAACATTAAGAACACTGAAGCTTTCTTT . . TRBJ1-1 TRBV5-1
CAGRTGGVETQYF TGTGCCGGGAGGACAGGGGGCGTGGAGACCCAGTACTTC TRBD1 few TRBJ2-5 TRBV6-5
CASSLDAGPYNEQFF TGCGCCAGCAGCTTGGACGCGGGGCCCTACAATGAGCAGTTCTTC . . TRBJ2-1 TRBV5-1
CASSLAQSGEKLFF TGTGCCAGCAGCCTTGCCCAGTCTGGTGAAAAACTGTTTTTT . few TRBJ1-4 TRBV7-9
CASSRQGVTYEQYF TGTGCCAGCAGTCGACAGGGAGTAACTTACGAGCAGTACTTC TRBD1 . TRBJ2-7 TRBV2
CAISAMGNNEKLFF TGTGCCATCAGCGCCATGGGGAATAATGAAAAACTGTTTTTT . . TRBJ1-4 TRBV10-3
CASGLTGVNSPLHF TGCGCCAGCGGTTTAACAGGAGTAAATTCACCCCTCCACTTT . . TRBJ1-6 TRBV5-1
CASSFAGIYEQYF TGTGCCAGCAGTTTTGCGGGGATCTACGAGCAGTACTTC . few TRBJ2-7 TRBV27
CASGSGFGNTIYF TGTGCCAGTGGCTCAGGGTTCGGAAACACCATATATTTT . . TRBJ1-3 TRBV19
CAWSVQINYGYTF TGTGCCTGGAGTGTACAAATAAACTATGGCTACACCTTC . few TRBJ1-2 TRBV30
CASSLGDAGGPRETQYF TGCGCCAGCAGCTTGGGTGATGCGGGAGGGCCCCGGGAGACCCAGTACTTC TRBD2 . TRBJ2-5 TRBV5-1
CAISVTDTQYF TGTGCCATCAGTGTCACAGATACGCAGTATTTT . . TRBJ2-3 TRBV10-3
CASSQQDSPLHF TGTGCCAGCAGCCAACAGGATTCACCCCTCCACTTT . . TRBJ1-6 TRBV14
CASSFSDRGVLAFF TGTGCCAGCAGTTTCTCCGACAGGGGAGTTCTCGCTTTCTTT TRBD1 . TRBJ1-1 TRBV27
CASTPKGGTEAFF TGTGCCAGTACCCCAAAAGGGGGCACTGAAGCTTTCTTT . . TRBJ1-1 TRBV19
CSAPGPDTQYF TGCAGTGCTCCCGGGCCAGATACGCAGTATTTT . . TRBJ2-3 TRBV20-1
CASSLAGGGIGTQYF TGTGCCAGCAGTTTAGCGGGGGGCGGAATAGGGACCCAGTACTTC TRBD2 . TRBJ2-5 TRBV28
CASSKGQLMNTEAFF TGTGCCAGCAGTAAGGGACAACTCATGAACACTGAAGCTTTCTTT . . TRBJ1-1 TRBV2
CAWSWGGEQYF TGTGCCTGGAGTTGGGGGGGGGAGCAGTACTTC TRBD2 few TRBJ2-7 TRBV30
CASSQDRGLTNYGYTF TGCGCCAGCAGCCAAGATCGGGGACTGACTAACTATGGCTACACCTTC . medium-sized TRBJ1-2 TRBV4-3
CASSSPRSVLREQYF TGTGCCAGCAGCTCGCCTCGGTCGGTCCTACGGGAGCAGTACTTC . . TRBJ2-7 TRBV6-1
CASMWTGIYNEQFF TGTGCCAGCATGTGGACAGGGATTTACAATGAGCAGTTCTTC TRBD1 . TRBJ2-1 TRBV6-1
CAVIGWRTDTQYF TGTGCCGTAATAGGATGGAGGACAGATACGCAGTATTTT . . TRBJ2-3 TRBV7-6
CASSTGTVGYTF TGCGCCAGCAGTACTGGAACGGTCGGCTACACCTTC . . TRBJ1-2 TRBV5-1
CASSYEQGRKFF TGTGCCAGCAGCTACGAGCAGGGCCGGAAGTTCTTC . once TRBJ2-1 TRBV7-6
CAISESSLRAGSYEQYF TGTGCCATCAGTGAGTCTAGTCTTCGAGCGGGGTCCTACGAGCAGTACTTC TRBD2 few TRBJ2-7 TRBV10-3
CASSLNRGLAGDIKETQYF TGTGCCAGCAGCTTAAACCGCGGACTAGCGGGAGATATTAAAGAGACCCAGTACTTC TRBD2 . TRBJ2-5 TRBV7-2
CASSRDSQGNYGYTF TGCGCCAGCAGCCGGGACAGTCAGGGTAACTATGGCTACACCTTC TRBD1 . TRBJ1-2 TRBV4-3
CAWSVVGILLNTEAFF TGTGCCTGGAGTGTGGTCGGGATATTATTGAACACTGAAGCTTTCTTT . once TRBJ1-1 TRBV30
CASSLSGYQRGNTIYF TGTGCCAGCAGCTTATCTGGGTATCAGAGGGGAAACACCATATATTTT . . TRBJ1-3 TRBV7-2
CASSGLAGGTDTQYF TGTGCCAGCAGTGGGCTAGCGGGAGGGACAGATACGCAGTATTTT TRBD2 once TRBJ2-3 TRBV6-1
CASTNEGGSEAFF TGTGCCAGCACCAATGAGGGAGGGTCTGAAGCTTTCTTT . . TRBJ1-1 TRBV9
CASSQFPGYTEAFF TGCGCCAGCAGCCAGTTCCCAGGGTACACTGAAGCTTTCTTT . . TRBJ1-1 TRBV23-1
CAISESTRGQGYEQYF TGTGCCATCAGTGAGTCGACTCGGGGACAGGGCTACGAGCAGTACTTC TRBD1 . TRBJ2-7 TRBV10-3